Listed here are 10 T cell receptor beta chains from one sample, sequenced in a study of blood T cells in healthy people across ages. Together with a sample-barcoded 5' primer, a J-beta primer mix was included in a second PCR lasting about 6 to 11 cycles. TCRdb independently ran MiXCR on the 5' RACE reads; one entry per CDR3 protein. The sample has 850,000 to 1,100,000 distinct CDR3 sequences, roughly two fifths seen once. The sequenced sample consisted of blood. Every receptor here comes from a man younger than 35 in good health.

Note on this clonotype: This may come from a read error, since a much larger clone is one base off. The rearrangement joins TRBV6-2 or TRBV6-3 to TRBJ2-3; D is ambiguous. V was clipped by 1 base and J by 4 bases, with 3 bases between them. The length of the CDR3 is 12 residues. The germline V gene has CDR1 MNHEY and CDR2 SVGEGT. The CDR3 protein is CASSYFADTQYF. The CDR3 DNA is TGTGCCAGCAGTTACTTCGCAGATACGCAGTATTTT.

This clonotype was observed a handful of times. The J gene is TRBJ1-5, the V gene TRBV20-1; weak D call: TRBD1 (5 bases). This CDR3 comprises 14 residues. V dropped 6 bases and J dropped 7 bases, with 19 bases sitting between them. The germline gives CDR1 DFQATT, CDR2 SNEGSKA (reference sequence). As DNA, the CDR3 is TGCAGTGCGATCGGGACGGCGACGAAGCAGCCCCAGCATTTT. It codes for CSAIGTATKQPQHF.

The J gene is TRBJ2-7, the V gene TRBV28; the match to TRBD1 covers 9 bases. CDR3 length: 15 amino acids. Germline V lookup: CDR1 MDHEN, CDR2 SYDVKM. Trimming removed 3 bases from V and 4 bases from J; junction bases left unmatched: 7. The CDR3 protein is CASSLQDRGSYEQYF. CDR3 nucleotide sequence: TGTGCCAGCAGTTTGCAGGACAGGGGATCGTACGAGCAGTACTTC.

The rearrangement links TRBV12-3 or TRBV12-4 to TRBJ2-5, with D perhaps TRBD2 (5 bases). This CDR3 is 15 amino acids long. Deletions cut 5 bases from V and 4 bases from J, with 17 bases between. The CDR3 region is CASSRLAGARETQYF. The CDR3 bases are TGTGCCAGCAGTCGATTGGCGGGCGCTCGAGAGACCCAGTACTTC.

V gene TRBV20-1 combines with J gene TRBJ2-5; 8 nucleotides agree with TRBD2. TRBJ2-7 explains the end of the DNA better; the J call may be wrong. The CDR3 length is 15 residues. Germline V gene data show CDR1 as DFQATT and CDR2 as SNEGSKA (reference sequence). The CDR3 loop is CSARPSGGDSYEQYF. The CDR3 bases are TGCAGTGCTAGACCGAGCGGGGGAGACTCCTACGAGCAGTACTTC.

There are a few counts of this clonotype. The V and J genes are TRBV6-2 or TRBV6-3 and TRBJ1-1; the D gene is possibly TRBD1 (6 bases). The length of the CDR3 is 15 residues. The V end lost 2 bases, the J end lost 4 bases, and 14 bases lay between the germline ends. Germline values: CDR1 MNHEY, CDR2 SVGEGT. The CDR3 nucleotides read TGTGCCAGCAGTTACGATGCCAGGGGAGGCACTGAAGCTTTCTTT. Its translation: CASSYDARGGTEAFF.

This clonotype has more than one count but fewer than ten. CDR3 DNA: TGTGCCAGCAGTGAGAACAGGGGGTCCCCAGATACGCAGTATTTT. As protein: CASSENRGSPDTQYF. The V and J genes are TRBV6-4 and TRBJ2-3; 8 nucleotides match TRBD1. This CDR3 is built from 15 residues. Germline CDR1 MRHNA, CDR2 SNTAGT. Unmatched junction bases numbered 6, after V lost 3 bases and J lost 4 bases.

J is TRBJ2-5 and V is TRBV12-3 or TRBV12-4; D might be TRBD2 (6 bases). CDR3 length: 14 amino acids. V gave up 1 base and J gave up 5 bases, with 11 bases separating them. CDR3 DNA: TGTGCCAGCAGTTTAGTGGGGGGTCTGGAGACCCAGTACTTC. Its translation: CASSLVGGLETQYF.

This clonotype was detected only once. V gene TRBV28 combines with J gene TRBJ2-7; a possible D gene is TRBD1 (7 bases). V was shortened by 10 bases and J by 12 bases, with 34 bases between the two germline ends. The CDR3 covers 16 residues. Germline assignment: CDR1 MDHEN and CDR2 SYDVKM. The CDR3: CATQHYRQGGRETRYF. The CDR3 bases are TGTGCCACCCAGCACTATAGACAGGGAGGTCGAGAGACCCGGTACTTC.

The sample holds many counts of this clonotype. The V and J genes are TRBV12-3 or TRBV12-4 and TRBJ2-3; D may be TRBD1 (5 bases). The CDR3 has 15 amino acids. Trimming took 5 bases from V and 0 from J, leaving 12 bases between them. Here the CDR3 DNA reads TGTGCCAGCAGTCAAGGTCCAGGGAGCACAGATACGCAGTATTTT. It encodes CASSQGPGSTDTQYF.